These T cell receptor beta chains were read from a single sample in a study of CD8+CD57+ T cells in acquired aplastic anemia. TCRdb reanalysed the reads using MiXCR and keeps one entry per CDR3 protein. The sample lists 150,000 to 200,000 distinct CDR3 sequences; 35% to 55% were seen once. Sequenced: sorted CD4+, CD8+, or CD8+CD57+ T cells (not recorded which) from PBMCs. These TCRs come from a human donor in good health. Both conserved end residues are part of each CDR3. D genes are given only for firm matches. Rows may omit the clone size; those that give it use once, few, many or a size class.

TRBJ1-2 TRBV7-2 . . TGTGCCAGCAGCCCGCCCCCTAGCTATGGCTACACCTTC CASSPPPSYGYTF
TRBJ2-6 TRBV25-1 . few TGTGCCAGCAGTCCCTCGACCGGCCGACAGGTCTCTGGGGCCAACGTCCTGACTTTC CASSPSTGRQVSGANVLTF
TRBJ1-2 TRBV2 . once TGTGCCAGCAGTGATGGGGGGACCAACTATGGCTACACCTTC CASSDGGTNYGYTF
TRBJ2-1 TRBV12-3/TRBV12-4 TRBD1 . TGTGCCAGCAGCCCCCCCCCCGGGACAGATAACAATGAGCAGTTCTTC CASSPPPGTDNNEQFF
TRBJ1-5 TRBV5-8 . . TGTGCCAGCAGCTTGATGGACAGCAATCAGCCCCAGCATTTT CASSLMDSNQPQHF
TRBJ1-1 TRBV20-1 . . TGCAGTGCTCCTCACCAAGAGGAAGCTTTCTTT CSAPHQEEAFF
TRBJ2-5 TRBV11-1 . many TGTGCCAGCAGCCCTGACAAGATCCAAGAGACCCAGTACTTC CASSPDKIQETQYF
TRBJ2-7 TRBV19 . . TGTGCCAGTAGCGCGACGGACTCCTACGAGCAGTACTTC CASSATDSYEQYF
TRBJ2-2 TRBV10-1 . . TGCGCCAGCAGGATGAACACCGGGAAGCTGTTTTTT CASRMNTGKLFF
TRBJ1-2 TRBV20-1 . . TGCAGTGCTAGACTATGGGACACGTATGGCTACACCTTC CSARLWDTYGYTF
TRBJ2-7 TRBV27 . few TGTGCCAGCAGTTTACCCGGGGCGCGCTACGAGCAGTACTTC CASSLPGARYEQYF
TRBJ1-1 TRBV5-6 TRBD1 many TGTGCCAGCAGCAGGGGACAGCACACTGAAGCTTTCTTT CASSRGQHTEAFF
TRBJ1-1 TRBV28 . many TGTGCCATCCGGGCCGGAGGAGGACTTGAAGCTTTCTTT CAIRAGGGLEAFF
TRBJ1-1 TRBV10-3 . . TGTGCCATCAGTGAAGCCCGACGGATGAACACTGAAGCTTTCTTT CAISEARRMNTEAFF
TRBJ2-1 TRBV6-5 TRBD2 few TGTGCCAGCAGTTTCGGACTAGCGGGTACCAATGAGCAGTTCTTC CASSFGLAGTNEQFF
TRBJ1-1 TRBV10-3 . many TGTGCCATCAGTGAGTCGCCCGGGATCGCTGAAGCTTTCTTT CAISESPGIAEAFF
TRBJ1-2 TRBV20-1 . . TGCAGTGCCACCCTATCTAGTGGCTACACCTTC CSATLSSGYTF
TRBJ2-7 TRBV10-3 . . TGTGCCATCAGGTACCGGGGCCACCTCTCCGAGCAGTACTTC CAIRYRGHLSEQYF
TRBJ2-2 TRBV16 . few TGTGCCAGCAGCCAATCGGCCCAGGGGACCGGGGGGCTGTTTTTT CASSQSAQGTGGLFF
TRBJ1-5 TRBV7-2 TRBD1 . TGTGCCGGCAGCTGGGGACAGGAGGGCAATCAGCCCCAGCATTTT CAGSWGQEGNQPQHF
TRBJ1-5 TRBV15 . . TGTGCCACCAGCAGAGAGTTCGGAGGATTACAGCATTTT CATSREFGGLQHF
TRBJ1-1 TRBV11-2 . . TGTGCCAGCAGCTTATTCGGGGCAGGACAGTCTGAAGCTTTCTTT CASSLFGAGQSEAFF
TRBJ2-7 TRBV20-1 . many TGCAGTGCTAGCCGTCCGGGGGGCAAGGGTTACGAGCAGTACTTC CSASRPGGKGYEQYF
TRBJ1-1 TRBV7-9 . . TGTGCCAGCAGCTCGGGACTCGGCACTGAAGCTTTCTTT CASSSGLGTEAFF
TRBJ1-4 TRBV7-2 . many TGTGCCAGCAGCTTAGCCCTGGGCCCTAATGAAAAACTGTTTTTT CASSLALGPNEKLFF
TRBJ1-1 TRBV7-3 . . TGTGCCAGCAGCACACAGGGTAACACTGAAGCTTTCTTT CASSTQGNTEAFF
TRBJ2-7 TRBV6-2/TRBV6-3 . many TGTGCCAGCCAATGGACCGGTTCCTACGAGCAGTACTTC CASQWTGSYEQYF
TRBJ1-6 TRBV2 TRBD1 . TGTGCCAGCAGTTGGGCAGGGGGGTATAATTCACCCCTCCACTTT CASSWAGGYNSPLHF
TRBJ1-6 TRBV6-1 . . TGTGCCAGCACCACGTCATTCTCACCCCTCCACTTT CASTTSFSPLHF